A selection of T cell receptor beta chains follows, all from one sample in a study of blood T cell repertoires in COVID-19. The protocol was immunoSEQ multiplex PCR, while the TCRdb copy is restricted to in-frame clones and leaves out a portion. The sample lists about 320,000 clones, roughly 90% occurring once. Material for sequencing was PBMCs or T cells enriched from blood (not recorded which). These receptors were obtained from a woman aged 25-40 years who had been exposed to COVID-19. The CDR3 runs from the conserved cysteine through the conserved F or W. The order of the fields is D gene, clone size, J gene, V gene, CDR3 DNA, CDR3 protein. D genes are given only for firm matches. Clone sizes are given selectively: once, few, many, or a class where the clone is expanded.

d_gene: TRBD1
abundance: -
j_gene: TRBJ2-7
v_gene: TRBV27
CDR3nt: TGTGCCAGCAGCCCGGGACAGGGGGGCTACGAGCAGTACTTC
CDR3aa: CASSPGQGGYEQYF

d_gene: TRBD1
abundance: -
j_gene: TRBJ1-2
v_gene: TRBV3-1/TRBV3-2
CDR3nt: TGTGCCAGCAGCCGCATGGGGACAGACTATGGCTACACCTTC
CDR3aa: CASSRMGTDYGYTF

d_gene: -
abundance: -
j_gene: TRBJ1-4
v_gene: TRBV5-5
CDR3nt: TGTGCCAGCAGCTTGGCCGGGGCAGCGGAGGGAGAAAAACTGTTTTTT
CDR3aa: CASSLAGAAEGEKLFF

d_gene: -
abundance: -
j_gene: TRBJ1-2
v_gene: TRBV5-1
CDR3nt: TGCGCCAGCAGTTCTGACCTAGGGGGGGCTAACTATGGCTACACCTTC
CDR3aa: CASSSDLGGANYGYTF

d_gene: TRBD1
abundance: -
j_gene: TRBJ2-7
v_gene: TRBV19
CDR3nt: TGTGCCAGTAGGAGGGGGCCCCTCGAGACCTACGAGCAGTACTTC
CDR3aa: CASRRGPLETYEQYF

d_gene: TRBD1
abundance: -
j_gene: TRBJ2-7
v_gene: TRBV27
CDR3nt: TGTGCCAGCATTAGCGCCCCGGGACAGGGCTCCTACGAGCAGTACTTC
CDR3aa: CASISAPGQGSYEQYF

d_gene: -
abundance: -
j_gene: TRBJ2-1
v_gene: TRBV15
CDR3nt: TGTGCCACCAGCTTACGGGGAACCAATGAGCAGTTCTTC
CDR3aa: CATSLRGTNEQFF

d_gene: -
abundance: -
j_gene: TRBJ2-3
v_gene: TRBV5-1
CDR3nt: TGCGCCAGCAGCTTGGGACATGGGAGCACAGATACGCAGTATTTT
CDR3aa: CASSLGHGSTDTQYF

d_gene: TRBD1
abundance: -
j_gene: TRBJ2-1
v_gene: TRBV4-1
CDR3nt: TGCGCCAGCAGCGGGACAGGGGGCCCCCATCGGAATGAGCAGTTCTTC
CDR3aa: CASSGTGGPHRNEQFF

d_gene: TRBD2
abundance: -
j_gene: TRBJ2-1
v_gene: TRBV2
CDR3nt: TGTGCCAGCATTCGAACGGGGGGGCGAAACCCCAATGAGCAGTTCTTC
CDR3aa: CASIRTGGRNPNEQFF

d_gene: -
abundance: -
j_gene: TRBJ1-1
v_gene: TRBV7-5
CDR3nt: TGTGCCAGAAGCCAGGACAGGGGGAACACTGAAGCTTTCTTT
CDR3aa: CARSQDRGNTEAFF

d_gene: -
abundance: -
j_gene: TRBJ2-6
v_gene: TRBV5-1
CDR3nt: TGCGCCAGCAGCTTGGACAGTCTCATCTCTGGGGCCAACGTCCTGACTTTC
CDR3aa: CASSLDSLISGANVLTF

d_gene: -
abundance: -
j_gene: TRBJ1-2
v_gene: TRBV5-1
CDR3nt: TGCGCCAGCAGCTTCGACAGATCCTATGGCTACACCTTC
CDR3aa: CASSFDRSYGYTF

d_gene: -
abundance: -
j_gene: TRBJ1-2
v_gene: TRBV11-2
CDR3nt: TGTGCCAGCAGCTTATCGGCGAATATCGGGGTAAGGGCGGATGGCTACACCTTC
CDR3aa: CASSLSANIGVRADGYTF

d_gene: -
abundance: -
j_gene: TRBJ2-2
v_gene: TRBV5-6
CDR3nt: TGTGCCAGCAGCGGACTACAGGTGACCGGGGAGCTGTTTTTT
CDR3aa: CASSGLQVTGELFF

d_gene: -
abundance: -
j_gene: TRBJ1-1
v_gene: TRBV7-3
CDR3nt: TGTGCCAGCAGCGCCAGGCACAGGTCGGCTGAAGCTTTCTTT
CDR3aa: CASSARHRSAEAFF

d_gene: TRBD1
abundance: -
j_gene: TRBJ1-5
v_gene: TRBV30
CDR3nt: TGTGCCTGGAGTGTAACCAGGGGGCTCATGAGCAATCAGCCCCAGCATTTT
CDR3aa: CAWSVTRGLMSNQPQHF

d_gene: -
abundance: -
j_gene: TRBJ1-2
v_gene: TRBV7-2
CDR3nt: TGTGCCAGCAGCCCGACACCATTCTATGGCTACACCTTC
CDR3aa: CASSPTPFYGYTF

d_gene: -
abundance: -
j_gene: TRBJ2-6
v_gene: TRBV5-1
CDR3nt: TGCGCCAGCACCTTGGAGCTCTCTGGGGCCAACGTCCTGACTTTC
CDR3aa: CASTLELSGANVLTF

d_gene: -
abundance: -
j_gene: TRBJ1-4
v_gene: TRBV18
CDR3nt: TGTGCCAGCTCACCCCCGGGGACAAGGGGAGAAAAACTGTTTTTT
CDR3aa: CASSPPGTRGEKLFF

d_gene: TRBD1
abundance: -
j_gene: TRBJ1-6
v_gene: TRBV7-2
CDR3nt: TGTGCCAGCAGCTGGCAGGGGGGCGGTTCACCCCTCCACTTT
CDR3aa: CASSWQGGGSPLHF

d_gene: -
abundance: few
j_gene: TRBJ1-2
v_gene: TRBV4-1
CDR3nt: TGCGCCAGCAGTCTCCTCCCTAGACAGGCTAACTATGGCTACACCTTC
CDR3aa: CASSLLPRQANYGYTF

d_gene: -
abundance: -
j_gene: TRBJ2-3
v_gene: TRBV11-2
CDR3nt: TGTGCGAGCAGGGTGGGCCAAACAGATACGCAGTATTTT
CDR3aa: CASRVGQTDTQYF

d_gene: TRBD1
abundance: once
j_gene: TRBJ2-1
v_gene: TRBV6-5
CDR3nt: TGTGCCAGCAGGCCGGGGACAGCAGGTTACAATGAGCAGTTCTTC
CDR3aa: CASRPGTAGYNEQFF

d_gene: TRBD1
abundance: -
j_gene: TRBJ2-1
v_gene: TRBV2
CDR3nt: TGTGCCAGCAGCGACAGGGGGCCCTACAATGAGCAGTTCTTC
CDR3aa: CASSDRGPYNEQFF

d_gene: TRBD1
abundance: -
j_gene: TRBJ1-6
v_gene: TRBV24-1
CDR3nt: TGTGCCACCAGTGATTTCAGGACAGGGAGCTCCTATAATTCACCCCTCCACTTT
CDR3aa: CATSDFRTGSSYNSPLHF

d_gene: -
abundance: -
j_gene: TRBJ1-3
v_gene: TRBV7-2
CDR3nt: TGTGCCAGCAGTTCCAGGGGAAGCTCTGGAAACACCATATATTTT
CDR3aa: CASSSRGSSGNTIYF

d_gene: -
abundance: -
j_gene: TRBJ2-7
v_gene: TRBV21-1
CDR3nt: TGTGCCGGTACTAAAATAGGTCCGAGGAACTACGAGCAGTACTTC
CDR3aa: CAGTKIGPRNYEQYF

d_gene: -
abundance: -
j_gene: TRBJ1-5
v_gene: TRBV19
CDR3nt: TGTGCCAGTAGTATTTGGGGGGATTTGTATCAGCCCCAGCATTTT
CDR3aa: CASSIWGDLYQPQHF

d_gene: -
abundance: -
j_gene: TRBJ2-5
v_gene: TRBV5-1
CDR3nt: TGCGCCAGCAGCTTGTTCACGGGTCCCCCCCAAGAGACCCAGTACTTC
CDR3aa: CASSLFTGPPQETQYF

d_gene: TRBD1
abundance: -
j_gene: TRBJ1-2
v_gene: TRBV20-1
CDR3nt: TGCAGTCTTCTAAGGGGGCCTGGCTACACCTTC
CDR3aa: CSLLRGPGYTF

d_gene: -
abundance: -
j_gene: TRBJ2-5
v_gene: TRBV5-1
CDR3nt: TGCGCCAGCAGCTTTACCGGACTGAGCCAAGAGACCCAGTACTTC
CDR3aa: CASSFTGLSQETQYF

d_gene: TRBD1
abundance: few
j_gene: TRBJ1-2
v_gene: TRBV7-8
CDR3nt: TGTGCCAGCAGCTTCCCTGCAGGGGGCATAAGCGGCTACACCTTC
CDR3aa: CASSFPAGGISGYTF

d_gene: TRBD1
abundance: -
j_gene: TRBJ1-1
v_gene: TRBV27
CDR3nt: TGTGCCAGCAGGATGGACAGGGCAAGGACTGAAGCTTTCTTT
CDR3aa: CASRMDRARTEAFF

d_gene: TRBD2
abundance: once
j_gene: TRBJ2-1
v_gene: TRBV5-1
CDR3nt: TGCGCCAGCAGCTTGCAGATAGCGGGGGGCGCGGATGAGCAGTTCTTC
CDR3aa: CASSLQIAGGADEQFF

d_gene: -
abundance: -
j_gene: TRBJ1-2
v_gene: TRBV7-9
CDR3nt: TGTGCCAGCAGCGACTTAATTAGAGGCGGCTACACCTTC
CDR3aa: CASSDLIRGGYTF

d_gene: TRBD1
abundance: -
j_gene: TRBJ1-3
v_gene: TRBV7-2
CDR3nt: TGTGCCAGCAGCCCGGGACAGTTCTCTGGAAACACCATATATTTT
CDR3aa: CASSPGQFSGNTIYF

d_gene: -
abundance: once
j_gene: TRBJ1-2
v_gene: TRBV2
CDR3nt: TGTGCCAGCACTGAGGCAGCAGGTTTTTTGAACTATGGCTACACCTTC
CDR3aa: CASTEAAGFLNYGYTF

d_gene: -
abundance: -
j_gene: TRBJ1-4
v_gene: TRBV7-9
CDR3nt: TGTGCCAGCAGCCGCAGAGGGGGTGAAAAACTGTTTTTT
CDR3aa: CASSRRGGEKLFF

d_gene: -
abundance: -
j_gene: TRBJ1-5
v_gene: TRBV6-2/TRBV6-3
CDR3nt: TGTGCCAGCAGTTTCCTGAGGAGGGGCCAGCCCCAGCATTTT
CDR3aa: CASSFLRRGQPQHF

d_gene: TRBD1
abundance: -
j_gene: TRBJ2-7
v_gene: TRBV7-9
CDR3nt: TGTGCCAGCAGCTTAGACAGGGGGGCCTACGAGCAGTACTTC
CDR3aa: CASSLDRGAYEQYF

d_gene: -
abundance: -
j_gene: TRBJ2-2
v_gene: TRBV9
CDR3nt: TGTGCCAGCAGCCTCCGGTCTTACACCGGGGAGCTGTTTTTT
CDR3aa: CASSLRSYTGELFF

d_gene: -
abundance: -
j_gene: TRBJ1-2
v_gene: TRBV20-1
CDR3nt: TGCAGTGCTAGTATGGCAGGGCAGCCCTATGGCTACACCTTC
CDR3aa: CSASMAGQPYGYTF

d_gene: TRBD1
abundance: -
j_gene: TRBJ1-2
v_gene: TRBV6-1
CDR3nt: TGTGCCAGCAGTGACGGGGGACAGGGATATGGCTACACCTTC
CDR3aa: CASSDGGQGYGYTF

d_gene: -
abundance: -
j_gene: TRBJ1-1
v_gene: TRBV28
CDR3nt: TGTGCCAGCAGTCTACGCTATGCAAAAGCTTTCTTT
CDR3aa: CASSLRYAKAFF

d_gene: -
abundance: once
j_gene: TRBJ1-4
v_gene: TRBV7-2
CDR3nt: TGTGCCAGCAGCTTATCTGGGGCCGAAAAACTGTTTTTT
CDR3aa: CASSLSGAEKLFF

d_gene: -
abundance: -
j_gene: TRBJ1-1
v_gene: TRBV2
CDR3nt: TGTGCCAGCACCGTCCAGGGCCAGAGAAGGAACACTGAAGCTTTCTTT
CDR3aa: CASTVQGQRRNTEAFF

d_gene: -
abundance: -
j_gene: TRBJ1-1
v_gene: TRBV2
CDR3nt: TGTGCCAGCATAGGGAGGGGGAACACTGAAGCTTTCTTT
CDR3aa: CASIGRGNTEAFF

d_gene: TRBD1
abundance: -
j_gene: TRBJ1-4
v_gene: TRBV3-1/TRBV3-2
CDR3nt: TGTGCCAGCAGCCAAGACTGGCGACAGGGGGATAATGAAAAACTGTTTTTT
CDR3aa: CASSQDWRQGDNEKLFF

d_gene: TRBD1
abundance: once
j_gene: TRBJ1-1
v_gene: TRBV6-6
CDR3nt: TGTGCCAGCAGTCCCCGGACAGGGGGAGGGAACACTGAAGCTTTCTTT
CDR3aa: CASSPRTGGGNTEAFF

d_gene: -
abundance: -
j_gene: TRBJ1-6
v_gene: TRBV28
CDR3nt: TGTGCCAGCAGTCTATATCCGCGGAGCCTCCACTTT
CDR3aa: CASSLYPRSLHF